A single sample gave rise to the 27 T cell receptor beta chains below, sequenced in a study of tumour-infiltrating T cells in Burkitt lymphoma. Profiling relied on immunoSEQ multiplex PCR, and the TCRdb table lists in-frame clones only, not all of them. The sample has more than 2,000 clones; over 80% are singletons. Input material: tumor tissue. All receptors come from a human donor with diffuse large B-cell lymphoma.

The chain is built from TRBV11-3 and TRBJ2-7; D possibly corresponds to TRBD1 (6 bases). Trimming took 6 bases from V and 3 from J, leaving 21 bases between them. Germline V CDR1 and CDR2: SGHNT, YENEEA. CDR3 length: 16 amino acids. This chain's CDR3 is CASSPPGAGVLYEQYF. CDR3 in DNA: TGTGCCAGCAGTCCCCCCGGGGCAGGGGTTCTCTACGAGCAGTACTTC.

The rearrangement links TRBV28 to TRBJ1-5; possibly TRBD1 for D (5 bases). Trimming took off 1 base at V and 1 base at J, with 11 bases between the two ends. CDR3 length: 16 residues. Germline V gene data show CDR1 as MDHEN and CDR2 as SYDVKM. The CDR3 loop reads CASSLLGDPSNQPQHF. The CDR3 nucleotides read TGTGCCAGCAGTTTATTAGGGGACCCGAGCAATCAGCCCCAGCATTTT.

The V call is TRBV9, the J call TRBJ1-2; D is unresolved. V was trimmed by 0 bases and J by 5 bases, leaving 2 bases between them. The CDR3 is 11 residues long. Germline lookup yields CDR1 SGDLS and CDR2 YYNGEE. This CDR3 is CASSVGYGYTF. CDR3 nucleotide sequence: TGTGCCAGCAGCGTAGGGTATGGCTACACCTTC. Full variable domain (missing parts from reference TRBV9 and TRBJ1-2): DSGVTQTPKHLITATGQRVTLRCSPRSGDLSVYWYQQSLDQGLQFLIQYYNGEERAKGNILERFSAQQFPDLHSELNLSSLELGDSALYFCASSVGYGYTFGSGTRLTVV.

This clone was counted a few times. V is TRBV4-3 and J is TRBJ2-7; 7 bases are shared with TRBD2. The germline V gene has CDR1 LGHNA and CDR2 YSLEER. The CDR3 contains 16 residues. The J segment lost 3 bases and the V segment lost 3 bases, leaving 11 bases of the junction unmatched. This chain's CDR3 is CASSQTAREANYEQYF. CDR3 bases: TGCGCCAGCAGCCAGACAGCACGGGAGGCCAACTACGAGCAGTACTTC.

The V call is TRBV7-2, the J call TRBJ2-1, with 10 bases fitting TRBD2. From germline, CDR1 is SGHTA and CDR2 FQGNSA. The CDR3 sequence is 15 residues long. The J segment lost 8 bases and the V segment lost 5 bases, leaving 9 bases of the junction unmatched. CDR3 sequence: CASSSGGAGGDEQFF. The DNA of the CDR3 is TGTGCCAGCAGCAGCGGGGGAGCGGGAGGGGATGAGCAGTTCTTC.

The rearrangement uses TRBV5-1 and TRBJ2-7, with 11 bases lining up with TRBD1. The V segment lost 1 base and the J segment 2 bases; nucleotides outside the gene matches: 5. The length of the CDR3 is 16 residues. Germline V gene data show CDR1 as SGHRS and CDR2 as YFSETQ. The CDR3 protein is CASSLYPGQGAYEQYF. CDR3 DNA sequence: TGCGCCAGCAGCTTGTACCCGGGACAGGGGGCCTACGAGCAGTACTTC.

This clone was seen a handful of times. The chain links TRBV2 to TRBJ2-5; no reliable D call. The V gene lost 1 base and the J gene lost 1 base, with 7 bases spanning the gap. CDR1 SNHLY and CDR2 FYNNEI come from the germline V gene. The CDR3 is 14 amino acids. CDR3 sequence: CASSEVGPQETQYF. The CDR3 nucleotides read TGTGCCAGCAGTGAAGTAGGTCCCCAAGAGACCCAGTACTTC.

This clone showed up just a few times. The DNA of the CDR3 is TGTGCCAGCAGTACGACAGGGGGGATGAACACTGAAGCTTTCTTT. Translating gives CASSTTGGMNTEAFF. The chain employs TRBV6-5 and TRBJ1-1; 9 positions match TRBD1. The ends lost 5 bases at V and 0 bases at J; junction bases unmatched: 4. The CDR3 totals 15 residues. From germline, CDR1 is MNHEY and CDR2 SVGAGI.

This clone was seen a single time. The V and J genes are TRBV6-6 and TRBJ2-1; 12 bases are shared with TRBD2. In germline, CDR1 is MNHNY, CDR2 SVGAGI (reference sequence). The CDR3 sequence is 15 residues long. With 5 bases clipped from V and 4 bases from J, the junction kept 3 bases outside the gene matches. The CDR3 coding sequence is TGTGCCAGCAGTACACTAGCGGGGGGTTACAATGAGCAGTTCTTC. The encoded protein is CASSTLAGGYNEQFF.

The DNA for the CDR3 is TGCAGTAATCAGGGAGGGGGGTTCGATGAGCAGTTCTTC. The encoded protein is CSNQGGGFDEQFF. The chain couples TRBV29-1 to TRBJ2-1; D is possibly TRBD2 (7 bases). There are 13 residues in the CDR3. Per germline, CDR1 SQVTM and CDR2 ANQGSEA.

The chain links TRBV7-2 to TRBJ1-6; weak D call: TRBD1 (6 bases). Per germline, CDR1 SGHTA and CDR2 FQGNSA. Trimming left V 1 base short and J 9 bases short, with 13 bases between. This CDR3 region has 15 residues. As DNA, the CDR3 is TGTGCCAGCAGCTTAGTTTGGCAGGGGAGTTCACCCCTCCACTTT. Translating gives CASSLVWQGSSPLHF.

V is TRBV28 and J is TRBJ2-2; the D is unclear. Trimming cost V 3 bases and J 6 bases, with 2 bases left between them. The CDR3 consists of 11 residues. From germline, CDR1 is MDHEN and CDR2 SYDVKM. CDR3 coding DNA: TGTGCCAGCAGTTTTCCCGGGGAGCTGTTTTTT. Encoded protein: CASSFPGELFF.

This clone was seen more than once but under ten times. The CDR3 DNA follows: TGCAGCGTTGTGGAGGCTGGGGCCAACGTCCTGACTTTC. The encoded protein is CSVVEAGANVLTF. The chain recombines TRBV29-1 with TRBJ2-6; maybe TRBD2 (5 bases). Germline-derived CDR1 and CDR2 are SQVTM and ANQGSEA. The CDR3 has 13 residues. Trimming took off 4 bases at V and 2 bases at J, with 6 bases between the two ends. The variable domain in full, with the rest retrieved from reference TRBV29-1 and TRBJ2-6, is SAVISQKPSRDICQRGTSLTIQCQVDSQVTMMFWYRQQPGQSLTLIATANQGSEATYESGFVIDKFPISRPNLTFSTLTVSNMSPEDSSIYLCSVVEAGANVLTFGAGSRLTVL.

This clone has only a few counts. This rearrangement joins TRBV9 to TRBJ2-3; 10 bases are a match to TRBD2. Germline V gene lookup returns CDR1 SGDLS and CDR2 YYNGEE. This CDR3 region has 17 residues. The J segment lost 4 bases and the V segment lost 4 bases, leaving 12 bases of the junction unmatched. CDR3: CASSFRTSGQGADTQYF. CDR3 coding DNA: TGTGCCAGCAGCTTCAGGACTAGCGGTCAAGGCGCAGATACGCAGTATTTT.

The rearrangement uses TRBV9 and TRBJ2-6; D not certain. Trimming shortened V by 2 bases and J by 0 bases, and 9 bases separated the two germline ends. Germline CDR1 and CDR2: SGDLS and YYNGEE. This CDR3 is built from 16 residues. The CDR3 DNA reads TGTGCCAGCAGCGTGTCGGCGGTCTCTGGGGCCAACGTCCTGACTTTC. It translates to CASSVSAVSGANVLTF.

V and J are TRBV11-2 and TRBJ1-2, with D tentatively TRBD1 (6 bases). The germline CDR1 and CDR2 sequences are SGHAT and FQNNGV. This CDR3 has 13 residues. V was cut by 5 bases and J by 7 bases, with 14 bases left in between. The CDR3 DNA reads TGTGCCAGCAGCGAAACTACAGGGTTTGGCTACACCTTC. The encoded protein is CASSETTGFGYTF. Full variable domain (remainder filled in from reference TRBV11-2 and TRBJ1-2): EAGVAQSPRYKIIEKRQSVAFWCNPISGHATLYWYQQILGQGPKLLIQFQNNGVVDDSQLPKDRFSAERLKGVDSTLKIQPAKLEDSAVYLCASSETTGFGYTFGSGTRLTVV.

The CDR3: CASSSATDATYEQYF. CDR3 DNA: TGTGCCAGCAGCTCTGCGACGGACGCAACCTACGAGCAGTACTTC. This sequence joins TRBV11-3 and TRBJ2-7; D is ambiguous. Germline CDR1 and CDR2: SGHNT and YENEEA. Between the trimmed V and J ends, which lost 4 bases and 2 bases, there was a span of 15 bases. The CDR3 loop spans 15 amino acids.

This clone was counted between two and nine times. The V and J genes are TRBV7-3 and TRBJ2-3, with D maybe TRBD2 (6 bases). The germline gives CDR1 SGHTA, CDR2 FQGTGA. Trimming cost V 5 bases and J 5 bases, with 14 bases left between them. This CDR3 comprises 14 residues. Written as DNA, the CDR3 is TGTGCCAGCAGCCACATCGGGGGAGGAGATACGCAGTATTTT. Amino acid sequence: CASSHIGGGDTQYF.

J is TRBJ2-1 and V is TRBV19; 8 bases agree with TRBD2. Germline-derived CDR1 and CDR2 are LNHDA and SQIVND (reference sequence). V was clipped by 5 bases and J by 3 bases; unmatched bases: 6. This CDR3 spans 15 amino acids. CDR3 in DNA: TGTGCCAGTAGTTATGTGGCGGGAGGCTACAATGAGCAGTTCTTC. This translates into CASSYVAGGYNEQFF.

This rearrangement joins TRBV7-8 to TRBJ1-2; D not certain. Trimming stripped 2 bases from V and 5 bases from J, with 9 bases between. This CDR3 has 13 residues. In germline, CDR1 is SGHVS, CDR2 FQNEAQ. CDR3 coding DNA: TGTGCCAGCAGCTTACCAGGAACTTATGGCTACACCTTC. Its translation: CASSLPGTYGYTF.

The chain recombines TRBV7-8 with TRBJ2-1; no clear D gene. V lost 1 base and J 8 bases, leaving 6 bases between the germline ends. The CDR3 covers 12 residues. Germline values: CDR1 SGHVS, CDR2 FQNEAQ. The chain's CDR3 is CASSLVPDEQFF. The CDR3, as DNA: TGTGCCAGCAGCTTAGTTCCCGATGAGCAGTTCTTC.

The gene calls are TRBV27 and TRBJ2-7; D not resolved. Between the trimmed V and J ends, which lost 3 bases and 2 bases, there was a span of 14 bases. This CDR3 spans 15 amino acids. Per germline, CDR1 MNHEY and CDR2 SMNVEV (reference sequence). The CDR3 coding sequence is TGTGCCAGCAGTTTCTCGCGCACTCCAACCTACGAGCAGTACTTC. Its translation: CASSFSRTPTYEQYF.

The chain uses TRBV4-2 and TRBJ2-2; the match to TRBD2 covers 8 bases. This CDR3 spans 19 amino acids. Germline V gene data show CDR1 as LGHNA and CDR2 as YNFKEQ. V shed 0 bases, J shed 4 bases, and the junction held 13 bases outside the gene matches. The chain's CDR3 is CASSQDYSGGPLVTGELFF. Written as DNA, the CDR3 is TGTGCCAGCAGCCAAGATTACAGCGGGGGCCCGCTGGTCACCGGGGAGCTGTTTTTT.

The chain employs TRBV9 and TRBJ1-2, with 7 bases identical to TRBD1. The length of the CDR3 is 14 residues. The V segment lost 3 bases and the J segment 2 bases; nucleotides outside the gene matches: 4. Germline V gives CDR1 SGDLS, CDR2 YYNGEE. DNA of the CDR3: TGTGCCAGCAGCGCCCCGACAGGGAACTATGGCTACACCTTC. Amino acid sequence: CASSAPTGNYGYTF.

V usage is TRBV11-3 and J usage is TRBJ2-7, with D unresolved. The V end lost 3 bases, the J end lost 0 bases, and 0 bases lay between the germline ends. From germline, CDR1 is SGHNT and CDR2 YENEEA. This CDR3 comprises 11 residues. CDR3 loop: CASSFSYEQYF. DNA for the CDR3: TGTGCCAGCAGCTTCTCCTACGAGCAGTACTTC.

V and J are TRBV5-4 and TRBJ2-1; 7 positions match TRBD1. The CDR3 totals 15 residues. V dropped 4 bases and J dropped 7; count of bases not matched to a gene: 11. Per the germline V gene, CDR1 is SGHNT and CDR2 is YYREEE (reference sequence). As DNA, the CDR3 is TGTGCCAGCAGCGGTGAGGGGGCCCGCATAAATGAGCAGTTCTTC. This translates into CASSGEGARINEQFF.

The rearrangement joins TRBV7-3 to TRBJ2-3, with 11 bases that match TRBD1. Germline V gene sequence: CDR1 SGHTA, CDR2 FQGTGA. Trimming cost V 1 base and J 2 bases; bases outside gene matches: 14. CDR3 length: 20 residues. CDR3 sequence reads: CASSLIGTGGGGAHTDTQYF. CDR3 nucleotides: TGTGCCAGCAGCTTAATTGGGACAGGGGGAGGTGGGGCCCACACAGATACGCAGTATTTT.